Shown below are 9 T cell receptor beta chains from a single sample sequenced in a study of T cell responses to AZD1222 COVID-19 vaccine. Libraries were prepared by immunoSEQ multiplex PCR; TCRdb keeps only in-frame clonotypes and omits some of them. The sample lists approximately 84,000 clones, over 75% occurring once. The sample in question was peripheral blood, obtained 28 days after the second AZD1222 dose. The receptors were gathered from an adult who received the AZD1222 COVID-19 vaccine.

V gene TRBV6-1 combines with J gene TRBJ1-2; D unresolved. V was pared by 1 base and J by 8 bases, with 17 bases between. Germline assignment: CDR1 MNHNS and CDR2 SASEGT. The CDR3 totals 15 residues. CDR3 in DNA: TGTGCCAGCAGTGAAGTTAGCATGGGGTGGAAGGGCTACACCTTC. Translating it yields CASSEVSMGWKGYTF.

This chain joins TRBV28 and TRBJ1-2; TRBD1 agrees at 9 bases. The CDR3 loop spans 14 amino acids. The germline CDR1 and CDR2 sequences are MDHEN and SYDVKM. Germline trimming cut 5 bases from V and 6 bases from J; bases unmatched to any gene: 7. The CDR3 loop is CASSGGQGANGYTF. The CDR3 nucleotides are TGTGCCAGCAGTGGGGGACAGGGAGCGAATGGCTACACCTTC.

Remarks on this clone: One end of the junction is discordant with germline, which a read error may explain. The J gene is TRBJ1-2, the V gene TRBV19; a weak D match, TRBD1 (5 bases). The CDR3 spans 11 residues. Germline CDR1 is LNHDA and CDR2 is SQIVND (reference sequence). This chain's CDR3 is CQGGHNYGYTF. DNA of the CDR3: TGCCAGGGCGGTCATAACTATGGCTACACCTTC.

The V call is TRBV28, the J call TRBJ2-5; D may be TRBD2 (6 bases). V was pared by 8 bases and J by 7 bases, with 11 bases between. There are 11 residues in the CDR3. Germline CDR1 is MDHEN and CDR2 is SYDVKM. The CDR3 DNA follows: TGTGCCAGCGGGGGGTGGGGGACCCAGTACTTC. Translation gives CASGGWGTQYF.

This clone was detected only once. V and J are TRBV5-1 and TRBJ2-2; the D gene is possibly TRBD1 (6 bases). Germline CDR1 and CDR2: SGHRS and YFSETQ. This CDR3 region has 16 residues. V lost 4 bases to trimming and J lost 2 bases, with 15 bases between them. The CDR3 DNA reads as TGCGCCAGCAGCCCAACCGGGACAAGTAACACCGGGGAGCTGTTTTTT. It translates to CASSPTGTSNTGELFF. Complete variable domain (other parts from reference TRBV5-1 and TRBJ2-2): KAGVTQTPRYLIKTRGQQVTLSCSPISGHRSVSWYQQTPGQGLQFLFEYFSETQRNKGNFPGRFSGRQFSNSRSEMNVSTLELGDSALYLCASSPTGTSNTGELFFGEGSRLTVL.

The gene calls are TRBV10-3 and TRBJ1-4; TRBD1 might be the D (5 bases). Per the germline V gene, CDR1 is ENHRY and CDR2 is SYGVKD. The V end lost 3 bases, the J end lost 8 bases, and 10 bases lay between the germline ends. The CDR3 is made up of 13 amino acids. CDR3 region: CAISDPGGEKLFF. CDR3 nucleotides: TGTGCCATCAGTGATCCCGGGGGGGAAAAACTGTTTTTT.

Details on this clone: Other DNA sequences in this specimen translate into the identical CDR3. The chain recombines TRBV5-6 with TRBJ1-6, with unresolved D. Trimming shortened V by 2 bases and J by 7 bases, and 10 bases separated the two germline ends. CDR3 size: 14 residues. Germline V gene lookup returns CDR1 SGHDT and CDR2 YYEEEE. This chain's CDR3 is CASSLAGYNSPLHF. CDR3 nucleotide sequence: TGTGCCAGCAGCTTAGCGGGGTACAATTCACCCCTCCACTTT.

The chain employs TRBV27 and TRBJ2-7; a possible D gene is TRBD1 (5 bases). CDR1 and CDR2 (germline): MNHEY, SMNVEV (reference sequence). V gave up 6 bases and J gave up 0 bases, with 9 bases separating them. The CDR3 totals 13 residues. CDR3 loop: CASSLRDSYEQYF. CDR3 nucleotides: TGTGCCAGCAGCCTCAGGGACTCCTACGAGCAGTACTTC.

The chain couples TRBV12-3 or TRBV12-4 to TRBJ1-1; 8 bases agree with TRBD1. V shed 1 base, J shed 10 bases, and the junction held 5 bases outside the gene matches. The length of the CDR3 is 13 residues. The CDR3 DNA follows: TGTGCCAGCAGTTTAGGGACAGGGTTTGGAGCTTTCTTT. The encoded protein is CASSLGTGFGAFF.